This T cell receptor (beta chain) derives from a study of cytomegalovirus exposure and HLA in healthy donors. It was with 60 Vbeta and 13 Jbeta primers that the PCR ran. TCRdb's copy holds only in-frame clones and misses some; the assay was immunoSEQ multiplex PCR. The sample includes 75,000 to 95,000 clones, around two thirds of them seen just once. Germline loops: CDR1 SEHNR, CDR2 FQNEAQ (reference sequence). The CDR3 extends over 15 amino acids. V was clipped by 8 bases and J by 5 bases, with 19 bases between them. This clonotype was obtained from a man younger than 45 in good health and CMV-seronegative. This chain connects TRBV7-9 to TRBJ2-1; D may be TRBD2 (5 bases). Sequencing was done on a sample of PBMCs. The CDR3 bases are TGTGCCAGCGGGCGGGTGGACTGGCGTAACAATGAGCAGTTCTTC. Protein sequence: CASGRVDWRNNEQFF. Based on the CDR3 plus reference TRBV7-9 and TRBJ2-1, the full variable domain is DTGVSQNPRHKITKRGQNVTFRCDPISEHNRLYWYRQTLGQGPEFLTYFQNEAQLEKSRLLSDRFSAERPKGSFSTLEIQRTEQGDSAMYLCASGRVDWRNNEQFFGPGTRLTVL.